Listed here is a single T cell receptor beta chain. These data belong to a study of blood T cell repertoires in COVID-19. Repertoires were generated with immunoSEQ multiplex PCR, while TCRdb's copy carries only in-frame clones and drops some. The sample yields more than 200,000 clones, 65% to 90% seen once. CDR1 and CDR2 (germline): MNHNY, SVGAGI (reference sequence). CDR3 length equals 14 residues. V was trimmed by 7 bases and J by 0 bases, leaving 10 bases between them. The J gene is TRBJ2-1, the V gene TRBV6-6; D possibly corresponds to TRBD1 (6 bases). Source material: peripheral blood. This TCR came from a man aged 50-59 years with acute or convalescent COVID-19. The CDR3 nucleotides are TGTGCCAGCACGGAAGGGGGCTCCTACAATGAGCAGTTCTTC. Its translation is CASTEGGSYNEQFF.